This T cell receptor (beta chain) was obtained from a study of shared clonotypes between healthy human individuals. The CDR3 is 13 amino acids. Germline V gives CDR1 MNHEY, CDR2 SMNVEV (reference sequence). V was trimmed by 10 bases and J by 3 bases, leaving 13 bases between them. Study results and limitations: Generation probabilities of non-shared clonotypes were lower (relative to those shared by all four donors).

This clone was picked up a small number of times. Its target is unknown. Across several immunoSEQ plates, the genomic DNA of each subset was split evenly. Assay: immunoSEQ multiplex PCR; the TCRdb copy retains only in-frame clones and omits some. The table lists about 2.3 million clones, roughly 90% of them singletons, with 0.37% in the top ten. The origin of this receptor is a young man in good health. Some clones in this sample may be carry-over from other donors' samples. The sample was naive CD4+ T cells from PBMCs. Subset of the sample: CD45RA+ positively selected. J is TRBJ1-3 and V is TRBV27; tentative D call: TRBD1 (5 bases). CDR3 loop: CATARDGGNTIYF. The CDR3, as DNA: TGTGCCACCGCCAGGGACGGTGGAAACACCATATATTTT.